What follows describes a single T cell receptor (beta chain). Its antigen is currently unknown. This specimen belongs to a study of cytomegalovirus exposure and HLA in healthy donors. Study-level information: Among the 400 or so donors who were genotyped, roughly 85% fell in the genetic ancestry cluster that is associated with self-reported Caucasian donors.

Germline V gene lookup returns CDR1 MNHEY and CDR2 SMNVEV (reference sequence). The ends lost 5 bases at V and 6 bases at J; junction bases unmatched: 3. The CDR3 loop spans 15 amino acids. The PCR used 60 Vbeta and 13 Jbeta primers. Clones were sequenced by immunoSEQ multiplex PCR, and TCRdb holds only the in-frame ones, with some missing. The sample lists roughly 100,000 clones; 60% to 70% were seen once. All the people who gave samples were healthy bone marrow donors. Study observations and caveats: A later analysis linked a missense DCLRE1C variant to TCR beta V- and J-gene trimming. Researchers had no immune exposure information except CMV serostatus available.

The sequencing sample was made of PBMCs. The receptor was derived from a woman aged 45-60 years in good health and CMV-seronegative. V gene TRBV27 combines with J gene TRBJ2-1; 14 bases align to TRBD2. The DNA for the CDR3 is TGTGCCAGCAGTGACGGGACTAGCGGGAGCAATGAGCAGTTCTTC. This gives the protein CASSDGTSGSNEQFF.